This T cell receptor beta chain was identified in a study of T cell responses to AZD1222 COVID-19 vaccine. CDR3 length equals 12 residues. Trimming cost V 2 bases and J 3 bases, with 3 bases left between them. The germline CDR1 and CDR2 sequences are LNHDA and SQIVND (reference sequence). Overall study results and limits: Targeting of unmutated variant regions was reportedly seen in nearly half of spike-specific TCRs. Donors in the cohort were predominantly white British and more often female, and clonal diversity was possibly underestimated.

A note on this clone: Its antigen is undetermined.

Some clones are missing from TCRdb's copy, which holds only in-frame ones; the method was immunoSEQ multiplex PCR. The table shows some 120,000 clones, with 80% to 90% occurring only once. The V gene is TRBV19, the J gene TRBJ2-3; D gene ambiguous. The sequencing used peripheral blood, collected on day 0 of MenACWY control vaccination. The source of this sequence is an adult in good health. CDR3 region: CASSIKTDTQYF. The DNA of the CDR3 is TGTGCCAGTAGTATAAAGACAGATACGCAGTATTTT.